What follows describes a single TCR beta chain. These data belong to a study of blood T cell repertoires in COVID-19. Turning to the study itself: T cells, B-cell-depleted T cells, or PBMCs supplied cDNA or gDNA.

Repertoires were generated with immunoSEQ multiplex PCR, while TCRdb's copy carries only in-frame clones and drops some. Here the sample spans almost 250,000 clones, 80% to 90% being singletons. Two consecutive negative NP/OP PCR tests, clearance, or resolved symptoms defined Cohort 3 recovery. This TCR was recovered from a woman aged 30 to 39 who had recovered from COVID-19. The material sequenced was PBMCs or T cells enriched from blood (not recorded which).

CDR3 DNA: TGTGCCACCAGCAGAGATCTCGGGAATAGCAATCAGCCCCAGCATTTT. This translates into CATSRDLGNSNQPQHF. The rearrangement uses TRBV15 and TRBJ1-5; D is unclear. The germline CDR1 and CDR2 sequences are LNHNV and YYDKDF (reference sequence). This CDR3 is 16 amino acids long. The germline V and J ends were trimmed by 0 bases and 0 bases, with 9 bases remaining between them.